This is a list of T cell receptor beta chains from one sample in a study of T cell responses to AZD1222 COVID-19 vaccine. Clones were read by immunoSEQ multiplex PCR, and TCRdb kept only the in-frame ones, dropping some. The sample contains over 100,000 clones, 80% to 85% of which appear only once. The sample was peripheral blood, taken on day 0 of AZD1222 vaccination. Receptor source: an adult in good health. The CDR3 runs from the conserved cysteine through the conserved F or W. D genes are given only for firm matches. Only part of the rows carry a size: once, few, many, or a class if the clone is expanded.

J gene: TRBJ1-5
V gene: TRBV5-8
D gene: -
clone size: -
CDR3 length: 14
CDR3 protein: CASRGFTGGQPQHF
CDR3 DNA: TGTGCCTCCCGGGGGTTCACAGGTGGGCAGCCCCAGCATTTT

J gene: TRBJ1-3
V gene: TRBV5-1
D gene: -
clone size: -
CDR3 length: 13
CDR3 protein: CASAITEGNTIYF
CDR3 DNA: TGCGCCAGCGCTATAACCGAAGGAAACACCATATATTTT

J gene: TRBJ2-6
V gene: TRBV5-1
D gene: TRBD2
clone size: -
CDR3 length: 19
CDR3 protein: CASSRTSGAARSGANVLTF
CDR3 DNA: TGCGCCAGCAGCCGGACTAGCGGTGCGGCTCGCTCTGGGGCCAACGTCCTGACTTTC

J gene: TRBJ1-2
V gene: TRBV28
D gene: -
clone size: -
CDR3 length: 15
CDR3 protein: CASSPGSGSDYGYTF
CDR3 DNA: TGTGCCAGCAGTCCCGGATCGGGGTCGGACTATGGCTACACCTTC

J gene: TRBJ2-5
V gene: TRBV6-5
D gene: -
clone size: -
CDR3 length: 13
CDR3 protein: CASIREFQETQYF
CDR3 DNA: TGTGCCAGCATAAGGGAGTTTCAAGAGACCCAGTACTTC

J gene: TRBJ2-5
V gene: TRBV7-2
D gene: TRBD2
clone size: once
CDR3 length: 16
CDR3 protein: CASSPLAGGGWETQYF
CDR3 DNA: TGTGCCAGCAGCCCGTTAGCGGGAGGAGGGTGGGAGACCCAGTACTTC

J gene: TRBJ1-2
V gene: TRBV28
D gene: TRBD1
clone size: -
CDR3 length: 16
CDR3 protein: CASSPGQGAINYGYTF
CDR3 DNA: TGTGCCAGCAGTCCGGGACAGGGGGCCATCAACTATGGCTACACCTTC

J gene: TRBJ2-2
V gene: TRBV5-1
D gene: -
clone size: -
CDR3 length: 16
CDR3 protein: CASSPTVPPNTGELFF
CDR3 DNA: TGCGCCAGCAGCCCCACAGTCCCCCCGAACACCGGGGAGCTGTTTTTT

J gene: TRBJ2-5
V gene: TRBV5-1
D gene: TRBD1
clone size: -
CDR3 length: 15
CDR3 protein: CASSTGTVPRETQYF
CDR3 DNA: TGCGCCAGCAGCACCGGGACAGTACCAAGAGAGACCCAGTACTTC

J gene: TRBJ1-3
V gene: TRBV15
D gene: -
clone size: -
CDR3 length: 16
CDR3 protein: CATSRDVSPGGNTIYF
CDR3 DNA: TGTGCCACCAGCAGAGACGTTTCCCCCGGTGGAAACACCATATATTTT

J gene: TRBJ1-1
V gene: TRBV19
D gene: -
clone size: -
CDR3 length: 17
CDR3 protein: CASSRPWQARGGTEAFF
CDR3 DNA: TGTGCCAGTAGTCGCCCCTGGCAGGCCCGCGGAGGGACTGAAGCTTTCTTT

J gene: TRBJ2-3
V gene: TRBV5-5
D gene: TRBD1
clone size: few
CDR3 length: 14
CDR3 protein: CASSIRDRVDTQYF
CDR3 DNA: TGTGCCAGCAGCATCCGGGACAGGGTAGATACGCAGTATTTT

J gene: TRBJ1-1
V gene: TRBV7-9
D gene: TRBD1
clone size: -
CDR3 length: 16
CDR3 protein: CASSSRAGQAQDEAFF
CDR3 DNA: TGTGCCAGCAGCTCCCGCGCGGGACAGGCGCAGGATGAAGCTTTCTTT

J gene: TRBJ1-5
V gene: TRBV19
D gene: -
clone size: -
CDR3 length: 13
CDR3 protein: CASTTGYNQPQHF
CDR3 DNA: TGTGCCAGTACTACAGGGTACAATCAGCCCCAGCATTTT

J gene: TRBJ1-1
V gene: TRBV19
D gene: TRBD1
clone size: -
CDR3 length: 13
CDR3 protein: CASEGQLNTEAFF
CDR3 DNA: TGTGCCAGTGAGGGACAGCTGAACACTGAAGCTTTCTTT

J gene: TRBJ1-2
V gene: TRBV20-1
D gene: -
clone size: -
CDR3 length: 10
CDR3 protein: CSAWGKGYTF
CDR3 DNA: TGCAGTGCCTGGGGTAAAGGCTACACCTTC

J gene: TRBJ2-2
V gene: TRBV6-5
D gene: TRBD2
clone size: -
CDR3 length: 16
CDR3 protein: CASSYRGTSGTGELFF
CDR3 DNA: TGTGCCAGCAGTTATAGGGGGACTAGCGGGACCGGGGAGCTGTTTTTT

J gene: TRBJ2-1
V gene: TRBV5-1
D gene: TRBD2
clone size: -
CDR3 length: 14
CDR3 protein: CASRQREVDNEQFF
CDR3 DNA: TGCGCCAGCAGGCAGCGGGAAGTCGACAATGAGCAGTTCTTC

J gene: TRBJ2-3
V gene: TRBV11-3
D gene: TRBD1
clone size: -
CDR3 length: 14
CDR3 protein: CASSPTGSPDTQYF
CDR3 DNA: TGTGCCAGCAGTCCGACAGGGAGCCCAGATACGCAGTATTTT

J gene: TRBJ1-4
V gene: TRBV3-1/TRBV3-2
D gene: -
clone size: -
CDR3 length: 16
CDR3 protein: CASSHPPASTNEKLFF
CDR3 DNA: TGTGCCAGCAGCCACCCGCCAGCCTCAACTAATGAAAAACTGTTTTTT

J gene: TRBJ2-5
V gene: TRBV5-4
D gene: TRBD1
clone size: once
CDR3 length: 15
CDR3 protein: CASSFDRGQGETQYF
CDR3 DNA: TGTGCCAGCAGCTTCGACAGGGGGCAGGGAGAGACCCAGTACTTC

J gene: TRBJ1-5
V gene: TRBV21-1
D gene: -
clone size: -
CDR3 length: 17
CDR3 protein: CASSKSISRDRDTPQHF
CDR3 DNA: TGTGCCAGCAGCAAATCCATAAGCCGGGACAGAGATACGCCCCAGCATTTT

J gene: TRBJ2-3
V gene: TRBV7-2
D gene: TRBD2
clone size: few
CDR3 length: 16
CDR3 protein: CASRTAGTRNADTQYF
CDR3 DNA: TGTGCCAGCAGGACCGCTGGGACTAGGAACGCAGATACGCAGTATTTT

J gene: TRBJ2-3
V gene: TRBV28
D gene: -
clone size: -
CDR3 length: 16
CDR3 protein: CASSSNWGQSTDTQYF
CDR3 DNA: TGTGCCAGCAGTTCCAATTGGGGGCAATCAACAGATACGCAGTATTTT

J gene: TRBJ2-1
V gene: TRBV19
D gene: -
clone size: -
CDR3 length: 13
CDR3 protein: CASSIGAYNEQFF
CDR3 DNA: TGTGCCAGTAGTATAGGAGCCTACAATGAGCAGTTCTTC

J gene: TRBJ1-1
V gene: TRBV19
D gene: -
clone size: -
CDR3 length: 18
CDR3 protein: CASSILLPLAGPFGEAFF
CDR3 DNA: TGTGCCAGTAGTATTCTGCTCCCGTTGGCAGGTCCCTTCGGTGAAGCTTTCTTT

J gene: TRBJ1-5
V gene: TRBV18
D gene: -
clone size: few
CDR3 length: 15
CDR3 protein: CASSAGGYSNQPQHF
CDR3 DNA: TGTGCCAGCTCCGCCGGCGGATATAGCAATCAGCCCCAGCATTTT

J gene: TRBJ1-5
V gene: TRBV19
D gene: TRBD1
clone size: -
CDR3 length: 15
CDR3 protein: CASSRTGKLNQPQHF
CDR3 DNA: TGTGCCAGTAGTCGGACAGGAAAACTCAATCAGCCCCAGCATTTT

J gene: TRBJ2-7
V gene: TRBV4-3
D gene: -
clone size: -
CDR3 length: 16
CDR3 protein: CASSQDYSQGNGEQYF
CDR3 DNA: TGCGCCAGCAGCCAAGATTATTCCCAGGGGAACGGCGAGCAGTACTTC

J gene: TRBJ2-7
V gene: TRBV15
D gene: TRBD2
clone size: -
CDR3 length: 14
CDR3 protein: CATSRAGGINEQYF
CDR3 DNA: TGTGCCACCAGCAGAGCGGGGGGAATCAACGAGCAGTACTTC

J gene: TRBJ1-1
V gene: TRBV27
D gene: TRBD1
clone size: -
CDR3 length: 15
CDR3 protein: CASSSGGTVDTEAFF
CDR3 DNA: TGTGCCAGCAGTTCAGGGGGGACCGTGGACACTGAAGCTTTCTTT

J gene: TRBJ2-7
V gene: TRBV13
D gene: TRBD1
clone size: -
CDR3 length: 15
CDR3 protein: CASSSRQGETYEQYF
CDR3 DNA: TGTGCCAGCAGCTCCCGCCAGGGGGAAACCTACGAGCAGTACTTC

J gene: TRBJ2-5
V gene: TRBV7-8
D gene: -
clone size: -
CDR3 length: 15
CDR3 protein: CASSTYGRGQETQYF
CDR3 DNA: TGTGCCAGCAGCACGTATGGAAGGGGTCAAGAGACCCAGTACTTC

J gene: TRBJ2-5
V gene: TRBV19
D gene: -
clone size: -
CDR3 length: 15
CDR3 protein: CASSIVRSRGETQYF
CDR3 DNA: TGTGCCAGTAGTATAGTAAGGAGTCGGGGGGAGACCCAGTACTTC

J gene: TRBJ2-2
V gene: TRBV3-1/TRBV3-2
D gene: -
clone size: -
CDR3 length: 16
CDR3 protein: CASSQVKGRNTGELFF
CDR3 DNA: TGTGCCAGCAGCCAAGTTAAGGGTAGGAACACCGGGGAGCTGTTTTTT

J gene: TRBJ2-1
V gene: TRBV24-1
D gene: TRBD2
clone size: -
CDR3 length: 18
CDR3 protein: CATSAGLAGDLSYNEQFF
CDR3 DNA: TGTGCCACCAGTGCGGGACTAGCGGGAGACCTCTCCTACAATGAGCAGTTCTTC

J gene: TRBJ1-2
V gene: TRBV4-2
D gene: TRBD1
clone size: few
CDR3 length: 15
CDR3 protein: CASSLGQGGNYGYTF
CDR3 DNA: TGTGCCAGCAGCCTGGGACAGGGGGGGAACTATGGCTACACCTTC

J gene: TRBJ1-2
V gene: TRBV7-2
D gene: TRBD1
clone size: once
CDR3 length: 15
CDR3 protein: CASSPRQGAGYGYTF
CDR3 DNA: TGTGCCAGCAGCCCTCGACAGGGGGCAGGCTATGGCTACACCTTC

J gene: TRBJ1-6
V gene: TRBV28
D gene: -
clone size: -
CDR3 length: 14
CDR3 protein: CASSIGHAELSLHF
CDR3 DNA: TGTGCCAGCAGTATAGGACACGCCGAGTTATCCCTCCACTTT

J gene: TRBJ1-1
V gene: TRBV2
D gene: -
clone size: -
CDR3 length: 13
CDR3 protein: CASSVHGNTEAFF
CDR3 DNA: TGTGCCAGCAGTGTACATGGGAACACTGAAGCTTTCTTT

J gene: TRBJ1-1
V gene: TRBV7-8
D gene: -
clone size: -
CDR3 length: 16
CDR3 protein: CASSLAMVWGMAEAFF
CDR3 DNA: TGTGCCAGCAGCTTAGCAATGGTGTGGGGTATGGCTGAAGCTTTCTTT

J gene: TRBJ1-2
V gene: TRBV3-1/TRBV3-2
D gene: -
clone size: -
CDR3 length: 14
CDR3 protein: CASTNSQGNYGYTF
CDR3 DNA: TGTGCCAGCACCAACTCTCAGGGGAACTATGGCTACACCTTC

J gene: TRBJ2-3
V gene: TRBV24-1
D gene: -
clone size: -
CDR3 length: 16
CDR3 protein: CATSDLEGSPADTQYF
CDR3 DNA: TGTGCCACCAGTGATTTGGAGGGCTCACCAGCAGATACGCAGTATTTT

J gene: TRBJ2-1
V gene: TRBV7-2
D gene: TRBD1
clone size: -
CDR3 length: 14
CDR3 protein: CASRGTALNNEQFF
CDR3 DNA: TGTGCCAGCAGAGGGACAGCCTTAAACAATGAGCAGTTCTTC

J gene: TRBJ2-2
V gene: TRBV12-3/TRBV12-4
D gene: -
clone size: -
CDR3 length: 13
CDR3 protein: CASSLGLPGELFF
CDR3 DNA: TGTGCCAGCAGTTTGGGATTACCCGGGGAGCTGTTTTTT